The 23 T cell receptor beta chains listed next were all sequenced from one sample in a study of OX40 agonist ivuxolimab in advanced cancers. Library generation was performed with the immunoSEQ multiplex PCR assay. Held by TCRdb, this immuneACCESS table contains in-frame sequences only and omits some clones. Under half of the omission traces to an unresolved V gene where checked; the cause of the rest is unknown. This sample is represented by about 23,000 clones; roughly 79% of them were singletons. Of the sample, just over 2% falls within the top ten clones. The sequencing here drew on CD4+ or CD8+ T cells sorted from blood, taken in a trial of the OX40 agonist ivuxolimab. The receptors were sampled from an adult with an advanced solid tumor such as melanoma, head and neck, liver or kidney cancer.

The V and J genes are TRBV7-2 and TRBJ1-3, with D possibly being TRBD1 (6 bases). Trimming took 6 bases from V and 0 from J, leaving 15 bases between them. The CDR3 totals 16 residues. Germline V gene data show CDR1 as SGHTA and CDR2 as FQGNSA. The CDR3 sequence: CASRPTGGHSGNTIYF. The CDR3 DNA reads TGTGCCAGCAGGCCCACCGGGGGCCACTCTGGAAACACCATATATTTT.

The chain recombines TRBV5-6 with TRBJ1-3, with D perhaps TRBD1 (5 bases). Germline assignment: CDR1 SGHDT and CDR2 YYEEEE. Trimming stripped 4 bases from V and 0 bases from J, with 14 bases between. CDR3 size: 16 residues. CDR3 coding DNA: TGTGCCAGCAGCCCCTTCGACAGACCCTCTGGAAACACCATATATTTT. This codes for CASSPFDRPSGNTIYF. Looking up the rest from reference TRBV5-6 and TRBJ1-3 gives the full variable domain: DAGVTQSPTHLIKTRGQQVTLRCSPKSGHDTVSWYQQALGQGPQFIFQYYEEEERQRGNFPDRFSGHQFPNYSSELNVNALLLGDSALYLCASSPFDRPSGNTIYFGEGSWLTVV.

The table lists this clone with a few counts. The rearrangement joins TRBV5-1 to TRBJ2-5; D might be TRBD1 (6 bases). CDR1 is SGHRS and CDR2 is YFSETQ in the germline V gene. The CDR3 spans 15 residues. V was shortened by 1 base and J by 5 bases, with 15 bases between the two germline ends. In nucleotides, the CDR3 is TGCGCCAGCAGCTTGTTCGGACAGAATCTGGAGACCCAGTACTTC. Translated, it gives CASSLFGQNLETQYF.

The chain links TRBV27 to TRBJ2-5; 14 positions match TRBD2. Looked up from germline, CDR1 is MNHEY and CDR2 is SMNVEV (reference sequence). This CDR3 region has 16 residues. Trimming cost V 3 bases and J 6 bases; bases outside gene matches: 6. CDR3 nucleotides: TGTGCCAGCAGTTTCGGGACTAGCGGGAGTAGAAAGACCCAGTACTTC. Its protein product is CASSFGTSGSRKTQYF.

This sequence joins TRBV28 and TRBJ2-3, with 8 positions matching TRBD1. This CDR3 is 16 amino acids long. V dropped 4 bases and J dropped 4; count of bases not matched to a gene: 10. Germline V gene sequence: CDR1 MDHEN, CDR2 SYDVKM. CDR3 DNA sequence: TGTGCCAGCAGTTCCCCTCAGGGGGCTGGGGCAGATACGCAGTATTTT. Translating gives CASSSPQGAGADTQYF.

CDR3 sequence (DNA): TGTGCCAGCTCACCACCGGGACAGGGTGGGTATCAGCCCCAGCATTTT. Its protein product is CASSPPGQGGYQPQHF. The chain uses TRBV18 and TRBJ1-5, with 9 bases matching TRBD1. Losses at the gene ends were 0 bases for V and 5 bases for J; bases not matched to a gene: 5. The CDR3 contains 16 residues. Germline V lookup: CDR1 KGHSH, CDR2 LQKENI. Looking up the rest from reference TRBV18 and TRBJ1-5 gives the full variable domain: NAGVMQNPRHLVRRRGQEARLRCSPMKGHSHVYWYRQLPEEGLKFMVYLQKENIIDESGMPKERFSAEFPKEGPSILRIQQVVRGDSAAYFCASSPPGQGGYQPQHFGDGTRLSIL.

The chain combines TRBV7-2 with TRBJ2-3; D unclear. This CDR3 is built from 15 residues. The V end was cut by 1 base, the J end by 2 bases, with 10 bases between. CDR1 is SGHTA, CDR2 FQGNSA, per germline. The CDR3 DNA reads TGTGCCAGCAGCTTAGGTTTGGGGTTCACAGATACGCAGTATTTT. This codes for CASSLGLGFTDTQYF.

The table lists this clone with a few counts. Written as DNA, the CDR3 is TGTGCCAGCAGCGTATCGGGGGGGCCTGTGGAGACCCAGTACTTC. It yields the protein CASSVSGGPVETQYF. The chain is built from TRBV7-3 and TRBJ2-5; 8 bases fit TRBD2. CDR3 size: 15 residues. Germline V gives CDR1 SGHTA, CDR2 FQGTGA. V lost 5 bases to trimming and J lost 5 bases; unmatched junction nucleotides: 10.

CDR3 nucleotides: TGTGCCAGCTCACCCGGGAGCTACGAGCAGTACTTC. Its protein is CASSPGSYEQYF. V usage is TRBV18 and J usage is TRBJ2-7; perhaps TRBD2 as D (6 bases). There are 12 residues in the CDR3. Trimming pared 3 bases from V and 3 bases from J, leaving 6 bases between. Germline loops: CDR1 KGHSH, CDR2 LQKENI.

V usage is TRBV9 and J usage is TRBJ1-6, with TRBD1 matching over 8 bases. The CDR3 consists of 15 residues. Germline CDR1 SGDLS, CDR2 YYNGEE. V lost 3 bases, J lost 6 bases, and 5 bases stayed unmatched. CDR3 amino acids: CASSAAGGINSPLHF. The CDR3 DNA follows: TGTGCCAGCAGCGCCGCAGGGGGCATTAATTCACCCCTCCACTTT.

The chain uses TRBV18 and TRBJ2-3, with D unresolved. The germline V gene has CDR1 KGHSH and CDR2 LQKENI. This CDR3 spans 14 amino acids. V lost 3 bases to trimming and J lost 4 bases, with 11 bases between them. CDR3 in DNA: TGTGCCAGCTCACCGACGCGTTCTCCAGATACGCAGTATTTT. This sequence encodes CASSPTRSPDTQYF. Supplemented by reference TRBV18 and TRBJ2-3, the full variable domain reads NAGVMQNPRHLVRRRGQEARLRCSPMKGHSHVYWYRQLPEEGLKFMVYLQKENIIDESGMPKERFSAEFPKEGPSILRIQQVVRGDSAAYFCASSPTRSPDTQYFGPGTRLTVL.

V gene TRBV19 combines with J gene TRBJ2-7, with D possibly being TRBD1 (7 bases). Germline V gene lookup returns CDR1 LNHDA and CDR2 SQIVND (reference sequence). CDR3 size: 16 residues. Trimming cost V 3 bases and J 0 bases, with 15 bases left between them. As DNA, the CDR3 is TGTGCCAGTAGTATCGCGGGACAGCTAGGCTCCTACGAGCAGTACTTC. Its translation is CASSIAGQLGSYEQYF.

This clone was counted only a few times. The V and J genes are TRBV28 and TRBJ1-2; D remains ambiguous. From germline, CDR1 is MDHEN and CDR2 SYDVKM. CDR3 size: 16 residues. V was shortened by 5 bases and J by 4 bases, with 20 bases between the two germline ends. In nucleotides, the CDR3 is TGTGCCAGCAGTCTTGCCCCCGGGATGGGTCTCTATGGCTACACCTTC. Protein product: CASSLAPGMGLYGYTF.

This chain connects TRBV10-2 to TRBJ2-3, with D possibly called TRBD1 or TRBD2 (5 bases each). The V end lost 7 bases, the J end lost 6 bases, and 20 bases lay between the germline ends. Germline CDR1 is WSHSY and CDR2 is SAAADI. The CDR3 covers 15 residues. CDR3 DNA: TGCGCCAGCAAAGGAGTGAGAGGGACGGGGGATACGCAGTATTTT. This codes for CASKGVRGTGDTQYF.

This clone was counted once. The chain couples TRBV11-3 to TRBJ2-1; possible D gene TRBD1, 5 bases. Trimming cost V 3 bases and J 7 bases, with 16 bases left between them. This CDR3 has 15 residues. Per germline, CDR1 SGHNT and CDR2 YENEEA. The CDR3 sequence is CASSFDSLNLNEQFF. The CDR3 DNA is TGTGCCAGCAGCTTTGACAGCCTGAATTTGAATGAGCAGTTCTTC.

This clone appeared a single time. V and J are TRBV18 and TRBJ2-7; D gene unclear. V was trimmed by 3 bases and J by 3 bases, leaving 12 bases between them. The CDR3 sequence is 14 residues long. Germline V gene data show CDR1 as KGHSH and CDR2 as LQKENI. CDR3 coding DNA: TGTGCCAGCTCACCGGTCGGCGGAGACTACGAGCAGTACTTC. It specifies CASSPVGGDYEQYF.

The gene calls are TRBV19 and TRBJ2-7; 7 positions agree with TRBD1. The germline V gene has CDR1 LNHDA and CDR2 SQIVND (reference sequence). With V trimmed by 2 bases and J by 2 bases, 6 bases remained unmatched. The CDR3 is made up of 15 amino acids. The chain's CDR3 is CASSIIGDSAYEQYF. The DNA of the CDR3 is TGTGCCAGTAGTATAATCGGGGACAGCGCCTACGAGCAGTACTTC.

The CDR3 loop reads CASSSERSGRIHYEQFF. In DNA, the CDR3 is TGTGCCAGCAGCTCTGAAAGAAGCGGGAGGATTCACTATGAGCAGTTCTTC. This chain links TRBV7-9 with TRBJ2-1; 9 nucleotides align to TRBD2. The CDR3 runs to 17 residues. The ends lost 4 bases at V and 8 bases at J; junction bases unmatched: 15. From germline, CDR1 is SEHNR and CDR2 FQNEAQ (reference sequence).

The V call is TRBV7-2, the J call TRBJ2-7; TRBD1 is a possible D gene (7 bases). CDR1 and CDR2 (germline): SGHTA, FQGNSA. V dropped 5 bases and J dropped 0 bases, with 14 bases sitting between them. The CDR3 has 15 residues. The CDR3, as DNA: TGTGCCAGCAGCCCAGGGGGACTCCTCTCCTACGAGCAGTACTTC. Translated: CASSPGGLLSYEQYF.

The chain joins TRBV11-3 to TRBJ2-5; 10 nucleotides agree with TRBD1. Germline trimming cut 5 bases from V and 4 bases from J; bases unmatched to any gene: 7. The CDR3 has 15 residues. Germline values: CDR1 SGHNT, CDR2 YENEEA. The CDR3: CASSPGTGVAETQYF. DNA for the CDR3: TGTGCCAGCAGCCCCGGGACAGGGGTCGCAGAGACCCAGTACTTC.

This clone was found a few times. This sample also contains other DNA sequences that code for the same CDR3. The J gene is TRBJ2-7, the V gene TRBV5-1, with 10 bases aligning to TRBD1. Germline V gene data show CDR1 as SGHRS and CDR2 as YFSETQ. The CDR3 is 14 residues long. Trimming removed 4 bases from V and 5 bases from J; junction bases left unmatched: 6. This CDR3 reads CASSAGQGNNEQYF. The CDR3 DNA reads TGCGCCAGCAGCGCGGGACAGGGGAACAACGAGCAGTACTTC.

The chain is built from TRBV6-5 and TRBJ1-1; TRBD1 matches at 7 bases. The germline gives CDR1 MNHEY, CDR2 SVGAGI. This CDR3 region has 14 residues. Losses at the gene ends were 5 bases for V and 1 base for J; bases not matched to a gene: 4. The CDR3 is CASSGRDRNTEAFF. The CDR3 nucleotides are TGTGCCAGCAGTGGCCGGGACAGGAACACTGAAGCTTTCTTT.

The V call is TRBV7-3, the J call TRBJ1-6; no definite D call. The V end lost 5 bases, the J end lost 8 bases, and 10 bases lay between the germline ends. CDR3 length: 13 residues. Germline V CDR1 and CDR2: SGHTA, FQGTGA. CDR3 region: CASSLDPDSPLHF. CDR3 DNA sequence: TGTGCCAGCAGCCTAGATCCCGATTCACCCCTCCACTTT.